The 17 T cell receptor beta chains reported below all come from one sample, sequenced in a study of patients and donors after allogeneic stem cell transplantation. One entry per CDR3 protein results from TCRdb running MiXCR on the RT-PCR reads. The table includes 98,000 or so distinct CDR3 sequences, roughly 35% detected once. What was sequenced was blood, either unsorted or a sorted T cell fraction (not recorded which). Source of these receptors: a human donor who was either an allogeneic HSCT recipient or a stem cell or donor lymphocyte infusion donor (not recorded which). It is not recorded whose cells these are; they may come from a transplant donor.

The table lists this clonotype with a few counts. The chain employs TRBV11-2 and TRBJ1-1; D gene ambiguous. This CDR3 contains 13 residues. Trimming shortened V by 0 bases and J by 2 bases, and 4 bases separated the two germline ends. The V gene's germline CDR1 is SGHAT and CDR2 FQNNGV. The CDR3 DNA sequence: TGTGCCAGCAGCTTAGAGGACAACACTGAAGCTTTCTTT. As protein: CASSLEDNTEAFF.

The genes are TRBV7-2 and TRBJ2-3; D perhaps matches TRBD2 (5 bases). This CDR3 comprises 14 residues. Trimming took off 1 base at V and 5 bases at J, with 10 bases between the two ends. CDR1 and CDR2 from the germline V gene are SGHTA and FQGNSA. The CDR3 sequence is CASSLGLAIDTQYF. CDR3 sequence (DNA): TGTGCCAGCAGCTTAGGGCTAGCCATAGATACGCAGTATTTT. Filled out from reference TRBV7-2 and TRBJ2-3, the complete variable domain reads GAGVSQSPSNKVTEKGKDVELRCDPISGHTALYWYRQSLGQGLEFLIYFQGNSAPDKSGLPSDRFSAERTGGSVSTLTIQRTQQEDSAVYLCASSLGLAIDTQYFGPGTRLTVL.

The rearrangement joins TRBV7-2 to TRBJ2-3; possibly TRBD1 for D (6 bases). Trimming pared 6 bases from V and 2 bases from J, leaving 15 bases between. CDR1 is SGHTA and CDR2 is FQGNSA in the germline V gene. There are 15 residues in the CDR3. This CDR3 reads CASSLQGSYTDTQYF. The CDR3 bases are TGTGCCAGCAGTTTACAGGGCAGTTACACAGATACGCAGTATTTT.

V gene TRBV5-1 combines with J gene TRBJ1-5; D might be TRBD1 (5 bases). V lost 3 bases and J lost 3, with 7 bases in between. In germline, CDR1 is SGHRS, CDR2 YFSETQ. The CDR3 length is 13 residues. The CDR3 sequence: CASSWDLNQPQHF. The CDR3 nucleotides are TGCGCCAGCAGCTGGGACCTCAATCAGCCCCAGCATTTT.

The CDR3 reads CASSGSGTANTEAFF. CDR3 sequence (DNA): TGTGCCAGCAGTGGATCCGGGACAGCAAACACTGAAGCTTTCTTT. The chain joins TRBV28 to TRBJ1-1; 7 bases are shared with TRBD1. Per the germline V gene, CDR1 is MDHEN and CDR2 is SYDVKM. CDR3 length: 15 residues. The V segment lost 5 bases and the J segment 2 bases; nucleotides outside the gene matches: 8.

CDR3 bases: TGTGCCAGCAGCCAGGGACTTCATAATGAGCAGTTCTTC. Its translation: CASSQGLHNEQFF. This chain uses TRBV14 with TRBJ2-1; possible D gene TRBD2, 6 bases. With 3 bases removed from V and 7 bases from J, the gap between germline ends came to 10 bases. CDR1 is SGHDN and CDR2 is FVKESK in the germline V gene. The CDR3 covers 13 residues.

This clonotype has just a few counts. The chain uses TRBV19 and TRBJ2-5, with 9 positions matching TRBD1. There are 16 residues in the CDR3. Germline values: CDR1 LNHDA, CDR2 SQIVND (reference sequence). V dropped 5 bases and J dropped 4; count of bases not matched to a gene: 11. Written as DNA, the CDR3 is TGTGCCAGTAGTGCCGGGGACAGGGCGATACGAGAGACCCAGTACTTC. Translation: CASSAGDRAIRETQYF. The full variable domain, its missing parts supplied by reference TRBV19 and TRBJ2-5, is DGGITQSPKYLFRKEGQNVTLSCEQNLNHDAMYWYRQDPGQGLRLIYYSQIVNDFQKGDIAEGYSVSREKKESFPLTVTSAQKNPTAFYLCASSAGDRAIRETQYFGPGTRLLVL.

This clonotype has a handful of counts. V and J are TRBV30 and TRBJ1-5; D perhaps matches TRBD1 (6 bases). Trimming removed 2 bases from V and 2 bases from J, with 13 bases in between. The CDR3 is 15 amino acids. The V gene's germline CDR1 is GTSNPN and CDR2 SVGIG (reference sequence). CDR3 sequence: CAWSPLGAGNQPQHF. The CDR3 DNA reads TGTGCCTGGAGTCCCCTGGGGGCGGGCAATCAGCCCCAGCATTTT.

The chain links TRBV20-1 to TRBJ1-2; D is undetermined. The ends were cut back, 3 bases at V and 8 bases at J, with 10 bases in the middle. The CDR3 contains 11 residues. CDR1 and CDR2 from the germline V gene are DFQATT and SNEGSKA (reference sequence). This CDR3 is CSASLTGGYTF. As DNA, the CDR3 is TGCAGTGCTAGTTTAACGGGGGGCTACACCTTC.

This clonotype was counted a few times. The chain joins TRBV15 to TRBJ1-3, with D unresolved. Germline CDR1 LNHNV, CDR2 YYDKDF (reference sequence). The CDR3 consists of 12 residues. V was trimmed by 0 bases and J by 8 bases, leaving 5 bases between them. This chain's CDR3 is CATSRDPDTIYF. CDR3 nucleotide sequence: TGTGCCACCAGCAGAGATCCGGACACCATATATTTT.

This clonotype was seen only a few times. The chain links TRBV5-6 to TRBJ1-4; possibly TRBD1 for D (6 bases). Germline-derived CDR1 and CDR2 are SGHDT and YYEEEE. The V and J ends lost 0 bases and 2 bases respectively, with 11 bases between them. The CDR3 runs 16 residues. In DNA, the CDR3 is TGTGCCAGCAGCTTGGAACAGGGAGTTACTAATGAAAAACTGTTTTTT. Translating gives CASSLEQGVTNEKLFF.

This clonotype was picked up a small number of times. V and J are TRBV20-1 and TRBJ1-2; D might be TRBD1 (5 bases). Germline lookup yields CDR1 DFQATT and CDR2 SNEGSKA (reference sequence). This CDR3 comprises 14 residues. Trimming removed 3 bases from V and 2 bases from J, with 13 bases in between. The CDR3 DNA reads TGCAGTGCTAGCCGAACCGGGACGAACTATGGCTACACCTTC. This codes for CSASRTGTNYGYTF.

This clonotype showed up many times. The rearrangement joins TRBV6-5 to TRBJ1-1; D is unclear. Between the trimmed V and J ends, which lost 2 bases and 2 bases, there was a span of 3 bases. The germline V gene encodes CDR1 MNHEY and CDR2 SVGAGI. This CDR3 contains 12 residues. In nucleotides, the CDR3 is TGTGCCAGCAGTTACAGAAACACTGAAGCTTTCTTT. It yields the protein CASSYRNTEAFF.

This clonotype was picked up a small number of times. V gene TRBV5-1 combines with J gene TRBJ1-4, with D tentatively TRBD1 (5 bases). The CDR3 totals 15 residues. Trimming removed 7 bases at V and 0 bases at J, with 13 bases between. Germline lookup yields CDR1 SGHRS and CDR2 YFSETQ. Written as DNA, the CDR3 is TGCGCCAGCGCGAAAATGGGGGCAACTAATGAAAAACTGTTTTTT. Translation: CASAKMGATNEKLFF.

This clonotype was observed a few times. The V and J genes are TRBV5-1 and TRBJ2-3; the match to TRBD1 covers 8 bases. The CDR3 is made up of 15 amino acids. Germline CDR1 and CDR2: SGHRS and YFSETQ. V lost 3 bases, J lost 2 bases, and 5 bases stayed unmatched. The DNA for the CDR3 is TGCGCCAGCAGCTCCAGGGGGCGCCCCACAGATACGCAGTATTTT. Protein sequence: CASSSRGRPTDTQYF. Full variable domain (rest looked up from reference TRBV5-1 and TRBJ2-3): KAGVTQTPRYLIKTRGQQVTLSCSPISGHRSVSWYQQTPGQGLQFLFEYFSETQRNKGNFPGRFSGRQFSNSRSEMNVSTLELGDSALYLCASSSRGRPTDTQYFGPGTRLTVL.

This chain connects TRBV24-1 to TRBJ1-5; D is unclear. Germline CDR1 is KGHDR and CDR2 is SFDVKD. V dropped 3 bases and J dropped 0 bases, with 14 bases sitting between them. This CDR3 region has 17 residues. The DNA of the CDR3 is TGTGCCACCAGTGATAGAACGACGGGGTATAGCAATCAGCCCCAGCATTTT. Amino acids: CATSDRTTGYSNQPQHF.

In this sample, this clonotype turned up a few times. The chain is built from TRBV6-5 and TRBJ2-1, with 9 bases matching TRBD2. The CDR3 covers 15 residues. The V gene's germline CDR1 is MNHEY and CDR2 SVGAGI. V shed 8 bases and J 0 bases; nucleotides not matched to a gene: 5. The CDR3 region is CASRAGGFSYNEQFF. For the CDR3, the DNA is TGTGCCAGCCGAGCGGGAGGATTCTCCTACAATGAGCAGTTCTTC.